The clone carrying this T cell receptor (beta chain) appeared a few times. Its antigen remains unknown. This entry belongs to a study of CD8 T cells in Susac syndrome. Negative isolation was applied to CD8+ and CD4+ T cells, and FACS enrichment was applied to TEMRA cells. Study results and caveats: Individuals included in the TCR sequencing and HLA analysis were acknowledged by the study to be relatively few in number.

The V segment lost 0 bases and the J segment 6 bases; nucleotides outside the gene matches: 14. The CDR3 is made up of 17 amino acids. Per the germline V gene, CDR1 is SGDLS and CDR2 is YYNGEE. RNA in amounts of roughly 0.5 to 1 ug was reverse transcribed with random hexamers. Coverage of TCR beta CDR3 amplification by immunoSEQ multiplex PCR extended to 54 Vbeta and 13 Jbeta. Each CDR3 protein gets one entry after TCRdb re-called the immunoSEQ multiplex PCR reads with MiXCR. The sample holds 330,000 or so distinct CDR3 sequences, around nine tenths seen once. The TCR comes from a human donor with multiple sclerosis. Sequenced sample: CD8+ T cells from PBMCs. V usage is TRBV9 and J usage is TRBJ2-7; TRBD2 aligns across 8 bases. The chain's CDR3 is CASSVGSGGPVGGEQYF. The CDR3 DNA is TGTGCCAGCAGCGTAGGATCGGGAGGGCCGGTAGGCGGCGAGCAGTACTTC.